The T cell receptor (beta chain) described here comes from a study of cytomegalovirus exposure and HLA in healthy donors. Across the study: There were some 120 million unique TCR beta sequences, drawn from about 179 million T cells, in an earlier analysis. Notes on the study in general: For most TCR beta V segments, an earlier analysis put the productive rate at about 90% or about 30% of the time. There was a cluster of highly shared sequence variants that was likely a sequencing artifact. Indistinguishable V segments such as TRBV6-2 and TRBV6-3 were excluded.

PCR involved 60 Vbeta and 13 Jbeta primers. Generated by immunoSEQ multiplex PCR, the TCRdb table keeps only in-frame clones and is missing some. Of under 300,000 clones detected, about 81% appear once; the ten largest clones hold 7% to 9%. A remark on this clone: Antigen: not known.

V was cut by 5 bases and J by 4 bases, with 7 bases left in between. The CDR3 length is 12 residues. Germline values: CDR1 MNHEY, CDR2 SVGAGI. The sequence derives from a woman in her sixties or seventies in good health and CMV-seropositive. The chain uses TRBV6-5 and TRBJ2-3; D is unresolved. Sequencing was performed on PBMCs. In DNA, the CDR3 is TGTGCCAGCAGTACGACTTCAGATACGCAGTATTTT. It encodes CASSTTSDTQYF.